Listed below are T cell receptor beta chains from one sample, sequenced in a study of T cells after yellow fever vaccination. TCRdb processed the 5' RACE reads anew with MiXCR; each CDR3 protein has one entry. The table has about 130,000 distinct CDR3 sequences, approximately 6.6% seen once. Sequences were derived from CD4+ T cells sorted from PBMCs, sampled 10 days after the yellow fever booster vaccination. These receptors were collected from a man aged 25-45 years who received the YFV17D yellow fever vaccine. The CDR3 runs from the conserved cysteine through the conserved F or W. D genes are given only for firm matches. A row's size may be missing; if present it is once, few, many or a size class.

V	size	J	D	CDR3	DNA
TRBV24-1	many	TRBJ2-1	NA	CATSGQGRRDNRNLNEQFF	TGTGCCACCAGTGGCCAAGGTAGGCGGGACAACCGGAACCTCAATGAGCAGTTCTTC
TRBV6-5	many	TRBJ1-4	NA	CASSHPPTGSDEKLFF	TGTGCCAGCAGTCACCCACCAACAGGGTCTGATGAAAAACTGTTTTTT
TRBV20-1	many	TRBJ2-7	TRBD2	CSALSGTSGSGEQYF	TGCAGTGCCCTTTCGGGAACTAGCGGGAGCGGCGAGCAGTACTTC
TRBV11-2	few	TRBJ1-4	NA	CASSSKGEADEKLFF	TGTGCCAGCAGCTCGAAGGGAGAGGCAGATGAAAAACTGTTTTTT
TRBV6-5	many	TRBJ1-2	TRBD1	CASSLTGTGLFGYTF	TGTGCCAGCAGTTTAACCGGGACAGGGCTGTTTGGCTACACCTTC
TRBV18	few	TRBJ1-5	NA	CASSPSPGLEDQPQHF	TGTGCCAGCTCACCATCCCCAGGGTTGGAGGATCAGCCCCAGCATTTT
TRBV28	many	TRBJ2-5	NA	CASSAEAGQETQYF	TGTGCCAGCAGTGCTGAAGCGGGCCAAGAGACCCAGTACTTC
TRBV5-6	many	TRBJ2-1	TRBD2	CASRSGLAAHYRNNEQFF	TGTGCCAGCCGCTCCGGGCTAGCGGCACACTACCGAAACAATGAGCAGTTCTTC
TRBV5-1	many	TRBJ2-3	NA	CASSLDRQGDTQYF	TGCGCCAGCAGCTTGGACAGACAAGGAGATACGCAGTATTTT
TRBV20-1	many	TRBJ1-5	NA	CSARTAFNQPQHF	TGCAGTGCTAGAACAGCATTCAATCAGCCCCAGCATTTT
TRBV5-4	NA	TRBJ2-7	NA	CASSGGGINYEQYF	TGTGCCAGCAGCGGGGGCGGCATAAACTACGAGCAGTACTTC
TRBV7-3	many	TRBJ2-3	TRBD1	CASSFTGTGVDTQYF	TGTGCCAGCAGCTTCACCGGGACAGGGGTAGATACGCAGTATTTT
TRBV24-1	many	TRBJ2-1	TRBD2	CATSDRGLAANEQFF	TGTGCCACCAGTGACCGGGGACTAGCGGCCAATGAGCAGTTCTTC
TRBV12-3/TRBV12-4	many	TRBJ2-5	NA	CASSLYSGLQETQYF	TGTGCCAGCAGTTTATATTCCGGCCTCCAAGAGACCCAGTACTTC
TRBV5-4	NA	TRBJ2-3	TRBD1	CASSLEGATDTQYF	TGTGCCAGCAGCTTGGAGGGGGCCACAGATACGCAGTATTTT
TRBV19	few	TRBJ1-2	TRBD1	CASSIGRTGVHGYTF	TGTGCCAGTAGCATAGGCCGCACAGGGGTTCACGGCTACACCTTC
TRBV7-9	few	TRBJ2-7	NA	CASSLARSVHEQYF	TGTGCCAGCAGCTTAGCTAGGAGTGTCCACGAGCAGTACTTC
TRBV6-4	NA	TRBJ2-7	NA	CASSGQVHYEQYF	TGTGCCAGCAGTGGCCAAGTCCACTACGAGCAGTACTTC
TRBV6-6	many	TRBJ2-1	NA	CASSYSVESEQFF	TGTGCCAGCAGTTACTCGGTAGAAAGCGAGCAGTTCTTC
TRBV12-3/TRBV12-4	many	TRBJ2-6	NA	CASSLLGPTSGANVLTF	TGTGCCAGCAGTTTATTGGGTCCTACCTCTGGGGCCAACGTCCTGACTTTC
TRBV7-6	many	TRBJ2-7	NA	CASSLVEGVGGEQYF	TGTGCCAGCAGCTTAGTGGAGGGAGTAGGAGGCGAGCAGTACTTC
TRBV12-3/TRBV12-4	few	TRBJ2-7	TRBD2	CASSILRTSGSNHEQYF	TGTGCCAGCAGTATATTACGGACTAGCGGGAGTAACCACGAGCAGTACTTC
TRBV5-1	many	TRBJ2-6	TRBD1	CASSLGGTAHSGANVLTF	TGCGCCAGCAGCTTGGGGGGGACAGCGCACTCTGGGGCCAACGTCCTGACTTTC
TRBV27	many	TRBJ1-2	NA	CASSSGQAYGYTF	TGTGCCAGCAGTTCGGGGCAGGCCTATGGCTACACCTTC
TRBV5-5	many	TRBJ1-5	TRBD1	CASSLGDSFDQPQHF	TGTGCCAGCAGCTTGGGGGACAGCTTTGATCAGCCCCAGCATTTT
TRBV30	many	TRBJ1-2	TRBD1	CAWSAGTGGYYGYTF	TGTGCCTGGAGTGCCGGGACAGGGGGCTACTATGGCTACACCTTC
TRBV28	few	TRBJ1-2	NA	CASEGGSGNYGYTF	TGTGCCAGCGAAGGGGGAAGCGGGAACTATGGCTACACCTTC
TRBV2	many	TRBJ2-1	NA	CASSELPMGYEQFF	TGTGCCAGCAGTGAACTCCCAATGGGGTATGAGCAGTTCTTC